The rows below give T cell receptor beta chains drawn from one sample of a study of T cell responses to AZD1222 COVID-19 vaccine. The repertoire was sequenced with immunoSEQ multiplex PCR; TCRdb's copy has only in-frame clones and lacks some. Of about 150,000 clones listed, 70% to 90% were seen once; the top ten hold about 4.7%. Sequenced material: peripheral blood, taken on day 0 of AZD1222 vaccination. The receptors come from an adult in good health. The conserved cysteine and the conserved F or W are not part of the CDR3 here. The order of the fields is J gene, V gene, CDR3 protein.

>TRBJ1-5|TRBV6-5
ASRASISNQPQH
>TRBJ2-4|TRBV29-1
SVGGASGRSRNIQY
>TRBJ2-5|TRBV24-1
ATSDGSRGTQY
>TRBJ2-5|TRBV7-9
ASSGTRETQY
>TRBJ2-5|TRBV5-1
ASSLGRGQETQY
>TRBJ2-5|TRBV5-1
ASSSMGLAGAETQY
>TRBJ2-3|TRBV12-3/TRBV12-4
ASSPRTQSAQY
>TRBJ1-5|TRBV18
ASSLGGSSGSNQPQH
>TRBJ1-3|TRBV7-2
ASSRTSGNTIY
>TRBJ1-3|TRBV7-2
ASSRSGNTIY
>TRBJ1-3|TRBV28
ASSLYQGLGGNTIY
>TRBJ1-5|TRBV11-2
ASSLGADQPQH
>TRBJ1-3|TRBV6-5
ASTGQGGRNTIY
>TRBJ2-3|TRBV11-2
ASRRETDTQY
>TRBJ1-1|TRBV5-1
ASNPGRLNTEAF
>TRBJ1-1|TRBV25-1
ASSWGADNTEAF
>TRBJ2-2|TRBV11-3
ASTPTGELF
>TRBJ2-5|TRBV28
ASSPGRTQY
>TRBJ2-3|TRBV5-1
ASSLGTPPNTQY
>TRBJ1-2|TRBV19
ASSRGRQDMLDGYT
>TRBJ2-7|TRBV5-1
ASSPAGAPYEQY
>TRBJ1-5|TRBV24-1
ATGRFFGNQPQH
>TRBJ2-5|TRBV5-1
ASTLSGTSGEETQY
>TRBJ2-7|TRBV12-3/TRBV12-4
ASRGPGEQY
>TRBJ2-7|TRBV6-2/TRBV6-3
ASSQTSGRLYEQY
>TRBJ1-4|TRBV11-3
ASSLVISGRTPTNEKLF
>TRBJ2-3|TRBV7-6
ASSPPRRSSTDTQY
>TRBJ2-3|TRBV7-8
ASSRLAGYLTDTQY
>TRBJ2-7|TRBV9
ASSAGQGVPYEQY
>TRBJ1-5|TRBV7-2
ASSLQGSNQPQH
>TRBJ2-5|TRBV15
ATSKRGPEETQY
>TRBJ1-3|TRBV5-1
ASSFVSGAGNTIY
>TRBJ2-5|TRBV5-1
ASSLGTRTGETQY
>TRBJ1-3|TRBV11-2
ASSLRWTGGTGNTIY
>TRBJ2-7|TRBV14
ASSQFSMGQGSYEQY
>TRBJ2-5|TRBV21-1
ASSKDSGPLQETQY
>TRBJ1-2|TRBV7-9
ASSPTSGVGYT